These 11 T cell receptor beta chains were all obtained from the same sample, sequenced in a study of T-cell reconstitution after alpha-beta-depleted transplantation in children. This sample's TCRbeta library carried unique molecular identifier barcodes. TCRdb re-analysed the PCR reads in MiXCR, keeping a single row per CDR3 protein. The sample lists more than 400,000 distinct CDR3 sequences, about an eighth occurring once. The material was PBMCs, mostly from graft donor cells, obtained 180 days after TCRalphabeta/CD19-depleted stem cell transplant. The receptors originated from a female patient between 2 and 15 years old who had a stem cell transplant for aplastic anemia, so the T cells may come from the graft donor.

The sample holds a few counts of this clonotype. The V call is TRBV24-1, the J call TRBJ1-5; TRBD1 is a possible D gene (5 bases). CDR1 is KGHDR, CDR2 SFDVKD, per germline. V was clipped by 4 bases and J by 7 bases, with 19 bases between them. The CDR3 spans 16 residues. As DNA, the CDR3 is TGTGCCACCAGTGACCCCTTCGGGGTCGGGGGACAGCCCCAGCATTTT. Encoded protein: CATSDPFGVGGQPQHF.

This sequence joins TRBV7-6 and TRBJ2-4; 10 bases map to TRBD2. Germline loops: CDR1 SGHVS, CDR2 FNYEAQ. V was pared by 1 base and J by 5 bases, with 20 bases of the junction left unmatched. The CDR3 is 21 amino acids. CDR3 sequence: CASSLGPGGRAGGPKENIQYF. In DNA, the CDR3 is TGTGCCAGCAGCTTAGGCCCAGGAGGGCGAGCGGGAGGGCCGAAGGAAAACATTCAGTACTTC.

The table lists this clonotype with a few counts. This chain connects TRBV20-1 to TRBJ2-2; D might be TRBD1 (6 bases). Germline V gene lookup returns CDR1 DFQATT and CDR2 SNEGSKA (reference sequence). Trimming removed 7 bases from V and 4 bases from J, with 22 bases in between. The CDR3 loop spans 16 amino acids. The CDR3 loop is CSVPLDRFYGTGELFF. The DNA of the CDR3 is TGCAGTGTTCCTCTCGACAGGTTTTATGGCACCGGGGAGCTGTTTTTT.

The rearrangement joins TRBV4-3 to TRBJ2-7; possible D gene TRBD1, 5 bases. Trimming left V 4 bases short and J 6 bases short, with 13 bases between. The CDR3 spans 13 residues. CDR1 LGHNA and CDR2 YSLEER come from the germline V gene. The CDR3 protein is CASSRNLGVEQYF. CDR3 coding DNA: TGCGCCAGCAGCCGGAATTTAGGGGTCGAGCAGTACTTC.

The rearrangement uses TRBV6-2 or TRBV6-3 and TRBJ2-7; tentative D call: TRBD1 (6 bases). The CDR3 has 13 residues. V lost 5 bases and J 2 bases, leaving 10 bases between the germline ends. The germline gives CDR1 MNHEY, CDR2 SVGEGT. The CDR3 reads CASSRQAPYEQYV. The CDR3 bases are TGTGCCAGCAGTCGACAGGCCCCCTACGAGCAGTACGTC.

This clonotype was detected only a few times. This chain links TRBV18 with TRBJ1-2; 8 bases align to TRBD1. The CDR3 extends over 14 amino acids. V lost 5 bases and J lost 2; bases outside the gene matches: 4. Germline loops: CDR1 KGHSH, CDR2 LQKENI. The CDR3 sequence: CASSEWTGNYGYTF. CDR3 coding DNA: TGTGCCAGCTCAGAATGGACAGGGAACTATGGCTACACCTTC.

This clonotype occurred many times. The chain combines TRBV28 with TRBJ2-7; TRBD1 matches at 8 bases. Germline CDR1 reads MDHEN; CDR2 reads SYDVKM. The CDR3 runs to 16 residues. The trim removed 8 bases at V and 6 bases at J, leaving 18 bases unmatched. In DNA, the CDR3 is TGTGCCAGCGGGTTCCCCCGGGACAGGTCCTTTCTCGAGCAGTACTTC. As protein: CASGFPRDRSFLEQYF.

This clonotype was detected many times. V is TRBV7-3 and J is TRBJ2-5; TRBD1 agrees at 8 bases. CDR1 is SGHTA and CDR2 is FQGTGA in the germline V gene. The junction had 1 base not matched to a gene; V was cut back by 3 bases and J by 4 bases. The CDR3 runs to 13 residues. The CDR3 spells CASSLDRVETQYF. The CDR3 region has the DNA TGTGCCAGCAGCTTGGACAGGGTAGAGACCCAGTACTTC.

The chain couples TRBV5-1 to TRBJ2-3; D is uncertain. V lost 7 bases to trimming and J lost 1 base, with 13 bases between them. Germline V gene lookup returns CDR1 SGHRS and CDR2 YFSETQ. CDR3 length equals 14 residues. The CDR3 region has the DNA TGCGCCAGCGCCACCGGCGAGCGCACAGATACGCAGTATTTT. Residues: CASATGERTDTQYF.

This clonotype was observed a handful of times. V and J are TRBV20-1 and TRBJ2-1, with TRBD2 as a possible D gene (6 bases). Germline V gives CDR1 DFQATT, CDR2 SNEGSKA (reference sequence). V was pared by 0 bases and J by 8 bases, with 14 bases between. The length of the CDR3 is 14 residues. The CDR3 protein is CSARDGGILYEQFF. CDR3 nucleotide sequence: TGCAGTGCTAGAGACGGCGGGATCTTGTATGAGCAGTTCTTC.

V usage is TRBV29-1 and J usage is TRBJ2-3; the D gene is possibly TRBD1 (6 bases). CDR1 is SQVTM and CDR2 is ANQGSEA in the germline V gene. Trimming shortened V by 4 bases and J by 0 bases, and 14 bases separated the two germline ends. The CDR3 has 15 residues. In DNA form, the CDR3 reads TGCAGCGTTGGGCCCGGGACACTAAGCACAGATACGCAGTATTTT. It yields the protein CSVGPGTLSTDTQYF.